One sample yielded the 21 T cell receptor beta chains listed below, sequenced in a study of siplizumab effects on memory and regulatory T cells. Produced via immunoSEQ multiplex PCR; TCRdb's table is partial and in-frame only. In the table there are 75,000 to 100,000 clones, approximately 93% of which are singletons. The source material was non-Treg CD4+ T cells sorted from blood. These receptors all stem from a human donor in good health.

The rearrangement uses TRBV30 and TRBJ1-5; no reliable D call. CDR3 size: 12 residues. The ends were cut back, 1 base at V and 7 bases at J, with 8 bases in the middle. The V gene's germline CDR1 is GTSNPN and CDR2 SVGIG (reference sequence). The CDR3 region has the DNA TGTGCCTGGAGTGCCGGAGGGCAGCCCCAGCATTTT. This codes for CAWSAGGQPQHF.

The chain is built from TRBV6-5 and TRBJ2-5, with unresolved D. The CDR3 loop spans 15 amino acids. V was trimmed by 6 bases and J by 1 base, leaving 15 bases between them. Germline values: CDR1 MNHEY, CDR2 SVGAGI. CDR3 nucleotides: TGTGCCAGCAGCACCCGGCCTCCGGGCCAAGAGACCCAGTACTTC. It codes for CASSTRPPGQETQYF.

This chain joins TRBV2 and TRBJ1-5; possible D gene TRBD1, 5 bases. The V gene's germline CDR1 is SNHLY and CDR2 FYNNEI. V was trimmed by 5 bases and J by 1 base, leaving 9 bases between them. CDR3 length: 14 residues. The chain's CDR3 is CASSRGESNQPQHF. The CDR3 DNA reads TGTGCCAGCAGTCGGGGGGAGAGCAATCAGCCCCAGCATTTT.

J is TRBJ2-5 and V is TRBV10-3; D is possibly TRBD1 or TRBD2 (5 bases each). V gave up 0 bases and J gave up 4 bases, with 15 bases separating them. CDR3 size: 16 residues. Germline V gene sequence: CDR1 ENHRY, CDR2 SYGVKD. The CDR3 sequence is CAISESLGDYGETQYF. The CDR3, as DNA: TGTGCCATCAGTGAGTCGTTGGGGGATTATGGAGAGACCCAGTACTTC.

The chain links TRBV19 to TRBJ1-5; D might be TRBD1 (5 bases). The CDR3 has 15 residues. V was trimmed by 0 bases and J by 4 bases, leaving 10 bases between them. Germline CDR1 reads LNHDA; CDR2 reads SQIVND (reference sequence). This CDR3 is CASSIEGTGNQPQHF. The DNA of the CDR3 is TGTGCCAGTAGTATAGAGGGGACCGGAAATCAGCCCCAGCATTTT.

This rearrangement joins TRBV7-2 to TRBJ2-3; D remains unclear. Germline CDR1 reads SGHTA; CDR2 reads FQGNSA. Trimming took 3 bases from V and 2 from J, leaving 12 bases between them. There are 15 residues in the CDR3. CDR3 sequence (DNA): TGTGCCAGCAGCTTTGATACCCGGTCCACAGATACGCAGTATTTT. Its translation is CASSFDTRSTDTQYF.

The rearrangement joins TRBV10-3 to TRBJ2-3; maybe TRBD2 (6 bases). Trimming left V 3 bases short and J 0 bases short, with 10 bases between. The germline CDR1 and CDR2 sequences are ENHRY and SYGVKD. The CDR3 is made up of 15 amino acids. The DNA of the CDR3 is TGTGCCATCAGTGACAAGGGGACTAGCACAGATACGCAGTATTTT. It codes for CAISDKGTSTDTQYF.

CDR3 coding DNA: TGTGCCAGCAGCCCGCAGACGGCGTCCAATGAGCAGTTCTTC. It yields the protein CASSPQTASNEQFF. The chain has TRBV11-3 and TRBJ2-1; D uncertain. The V end was cut by 5 bases, the J end by 6 bases, with 14 bases between. Germline CDR1 is SGHNT and CDR2 is YENEEA. The CDR3 runs 14 residues. Based on the CDR3 plus reference TRBV11-3 and TRBJ2-1, the full variable domain is EAGVVQSPRYKIIEKKQPVAFWCNPISGHNTLYWYLQNLGQGPELLIRYENEEAVDDSQLPKDRFSAERLKGVDSTLKIQPAELGDSAVYLCASSPQTASNEQFFGPGTRLTVL.

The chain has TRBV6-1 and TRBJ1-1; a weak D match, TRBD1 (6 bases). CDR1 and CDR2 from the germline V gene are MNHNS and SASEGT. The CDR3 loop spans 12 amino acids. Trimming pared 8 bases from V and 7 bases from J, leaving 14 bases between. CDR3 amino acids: CASYGGRGEAFF. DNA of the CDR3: TGTGCCAGCTACGGGGGCCGGGGTGAAGCTTTCTTT.

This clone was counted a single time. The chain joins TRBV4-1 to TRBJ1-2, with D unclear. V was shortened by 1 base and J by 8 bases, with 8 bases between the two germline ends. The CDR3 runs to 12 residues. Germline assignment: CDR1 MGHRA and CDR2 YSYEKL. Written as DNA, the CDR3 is TGCGCCAGCAGCCAAGGGGCGGGAGGCTACACCTTC. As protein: CASSQGAGGYTF.

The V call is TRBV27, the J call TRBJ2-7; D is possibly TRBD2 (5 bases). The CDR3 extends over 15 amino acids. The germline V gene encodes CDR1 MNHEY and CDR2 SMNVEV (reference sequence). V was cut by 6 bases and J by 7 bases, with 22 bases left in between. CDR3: CASRPTRALTGEQYF. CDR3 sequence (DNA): TGTGCCAGCAGGCCTACCCGGGCCCTCACGGGGGAGCAGTACTTC.

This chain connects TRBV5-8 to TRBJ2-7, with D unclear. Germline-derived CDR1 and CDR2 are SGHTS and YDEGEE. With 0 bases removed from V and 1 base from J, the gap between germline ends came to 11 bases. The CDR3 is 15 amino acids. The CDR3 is CASSLAGELSYEQYF. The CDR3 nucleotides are TGTGCCAGCAGCTTGGCTGGGGAATTGTCCTACGAGCAGTACTTC.

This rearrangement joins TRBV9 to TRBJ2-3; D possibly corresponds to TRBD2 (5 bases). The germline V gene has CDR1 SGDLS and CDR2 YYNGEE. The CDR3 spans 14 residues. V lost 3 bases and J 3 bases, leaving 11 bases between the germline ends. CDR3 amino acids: CASSALPGTDTQYF. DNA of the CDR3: TGTGCCAGCAGCGCCCTCCCGGGGACAGATACGCAGTATTTT.

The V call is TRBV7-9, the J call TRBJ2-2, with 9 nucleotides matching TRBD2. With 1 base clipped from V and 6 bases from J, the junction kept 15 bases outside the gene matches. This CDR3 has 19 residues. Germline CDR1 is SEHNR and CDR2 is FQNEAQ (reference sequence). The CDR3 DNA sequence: TGTGCCAGCAGCTTAGGACTGAGGGGCGCGGGAGGGCCCCCCGGGGAGCTGTTTTTT. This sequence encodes CASSLGLRGAGGPPGELFF.

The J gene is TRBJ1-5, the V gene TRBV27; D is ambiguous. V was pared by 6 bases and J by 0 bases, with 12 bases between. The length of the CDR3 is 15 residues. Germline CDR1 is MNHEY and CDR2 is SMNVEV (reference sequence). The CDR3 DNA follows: TGTGCCAGCAGCCTAAGACCGAATAGCAATCAGCCCCAGCATTTT. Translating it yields CASSLRPNSNQPQHF.

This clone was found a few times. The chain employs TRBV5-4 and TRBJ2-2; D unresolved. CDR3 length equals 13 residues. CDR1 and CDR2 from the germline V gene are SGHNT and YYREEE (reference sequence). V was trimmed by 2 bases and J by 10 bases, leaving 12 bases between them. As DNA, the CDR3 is TGTGCCAGCAGCTTAACATCCGGAATGGAGCTGTTTTTT. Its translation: CASSLTSGMELFF.

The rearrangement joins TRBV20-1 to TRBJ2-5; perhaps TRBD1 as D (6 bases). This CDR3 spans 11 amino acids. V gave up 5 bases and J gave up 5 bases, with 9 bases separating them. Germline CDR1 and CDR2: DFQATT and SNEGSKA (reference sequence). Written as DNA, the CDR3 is TGCAGTGCTGGGGGCGGCGAGACCCAGTACTTC. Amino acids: CSAGGGETQYF.

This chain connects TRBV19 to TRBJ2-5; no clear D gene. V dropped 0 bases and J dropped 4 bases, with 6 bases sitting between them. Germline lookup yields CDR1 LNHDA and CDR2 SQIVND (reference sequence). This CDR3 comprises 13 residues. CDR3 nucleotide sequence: TGTGCCAGTAGTATAGAGGTGGGAGAGACCCAGTACTTC. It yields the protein CASSIEVGETQYF. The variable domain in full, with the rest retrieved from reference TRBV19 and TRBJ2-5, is DGGITQSPKYLFRKEGQNVTLSCEQNLNHDAMYWYRQDPGQGLRLIYYSQIVNDFQKGDIAEGYSVSREKKESFPLTVTSAQKNPTAFYLCASSIEVGETQYFGPGTRLLVL.

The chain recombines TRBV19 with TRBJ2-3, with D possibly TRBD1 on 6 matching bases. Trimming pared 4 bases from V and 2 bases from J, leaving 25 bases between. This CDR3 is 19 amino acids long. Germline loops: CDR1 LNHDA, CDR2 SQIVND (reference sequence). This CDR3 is CASSNRHGGHKSFTDTQYF. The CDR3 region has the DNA TGTGCCAGTAGTAACCGACATGGGGGCCACAAATCCTTCACAGATACGCAGTATTTT.

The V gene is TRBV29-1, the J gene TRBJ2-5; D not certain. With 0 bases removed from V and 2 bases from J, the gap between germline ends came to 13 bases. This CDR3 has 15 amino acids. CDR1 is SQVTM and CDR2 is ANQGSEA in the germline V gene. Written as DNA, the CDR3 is TGCAGCGTTGAAGATCTTGGCAGAGCACAAGAGACCCAGTACTTC. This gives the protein CSVEDLGRAQETQYF.

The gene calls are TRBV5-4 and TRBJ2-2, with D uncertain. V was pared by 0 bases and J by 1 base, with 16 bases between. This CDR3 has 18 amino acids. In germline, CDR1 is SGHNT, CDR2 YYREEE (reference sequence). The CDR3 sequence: CASSLGNAVVKNTGELFF. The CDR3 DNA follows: TGTGCCAGCAGCTTGGGAAACGCGGTAGTAAAGAACACCGGGGAGCTGTTTTTT.